This T cell receptor beta chain was documented in a study of immune characteristics of hereditary and idiopathic chronic pancreatitis. Total pancreatectomy with islet autotransplantation was the source of the chronic pancreatitis pancreas tissue. The CDR3 is 13 amino acids. The germline CDR1 and CDR2 sequences are MDHEN and SYDVKM. Trimming cost V 6 bases and J 4 bases; bases outside gene matches: 5. Of note for this clone: Its specificity is unknown.

Measured with immunoSEQ multiplex PCR; TCRdb has only the in-frame clones, and not every one. This sample carries over 14,000 clones, over 70% of them seen once, and the ten largest clones take approximately 14%. Findings and caveats of the study: TCRbeta diversity rose and clonality fell in both pancreatitis groups versus controls.

The sequence was collected from a human donor with chronic pancreatitis. Sequencing was performed on pancreas tissue with hereditary chronic pancreatitis. The chain carries TRBV28 and TRBJ2-5, with 7 bases identical to TRBD2. The CDR3 DNA follows: TGTGCCAGCAGCGAGACTAGCCCAGAGACCCAGTACTTC. Translating gives CASSETSPETQYF. Drawing the rest from reference TRBV28 and TRBJ2-5, the complete variable domain is DVKVTQSSRYLVKRTGEKVFLECVQDMDHENMFWYRQDPGLGLRLIYFSYDVKMKEKGDIPEGYSVSREKKERFSLILESASTNQTSMYLCASSETSPETQYFGPGTRLLVL.